The 27 T cell receptor beta chains listed next were all sequenced from one sample in a study of OX40 agonist ivuxolimab in advanced cancers. Sequencing was performed with immunoSEQ multiplex PCR; in TCRdb, only in-frame clones are kept and a portion is missing. This sample has about 64,000 clones; roughly 85% occur once, and the top ten carry roughly 0.79%. The sample here was CD4+ or CD8+ T cells sorted from blood, taken in a trial of the OX40 agonist ivuxolimab. The receptors come from an adult with an advanced solid tumor such as melanoma, head and neck, liver or kidney cancer.

The chain links TRBV10-3 to TRBJ2-1; perhaps TRBD2 as D (5 bases). V lost 0 bases to trimming and J lost 0 bases, with 9 bases between them. This CDR3 is built from 16 residues. The germline CDR1 and CDR2 sequences are ENHRY and SYGVKD. CDR3 in DNA: TGTGCCATCAGTGAGTCGACGGGGAGCTCCTACAATGAGCAGTTCTTC. Residues: CAISESTGSSYNEQFF.

This rearrangement joins TRBV20-1 to TRBJ2-3; D is unresolved. CDR1 DFQATT and CDR2 SNEGSKA come from the germline V gene (reference sequence). Between the trimmed V and J ends, which lost 3 bases and 5 bases, there was a span of 6 bases. The CDR3 spans 11 residues. CDR3 protein: CSASSRDTQYF. The CDR3 DNA reads as TGCAGTGCTAGTAGCCGAGATACGCAGTATTTT.

The V call is TRBV30, the J call TRBJ1-2, with D possibly being TRBD1 (5 bases). The CDR3 covers 13 residues. The germline V and J ends were trimmed by 4 bases and 2 bases, with 11 bases remaining between them. The germline gives CDR1 GTSNPN, CDR2 SVGIG (reference sequence). This CDR3 is CAWNKDTNYGYTF. Here the CDR3 DNA reads TGTGCCTGGAACAAGGACACAAACTATGGCTACACCTTC.

This sequence joins TRBV5-4 and TRBJ2-7; 8 bases map to TRBD1. The length of the CDR3 is 14 residues. CDR1 SGHNT and CDR2 YYREEE come from the germline V gene (reference sequence). J was trimmed by 4 bases and V by 4 bases; bases with no gene match: 7. The CDR3 loop reads CASSPRDRPYEQYF. CDR3 nucleotides: TGTGCCAGCAGCCCCCGGGACAGGCCATACGAGCAGTACTTC.

V is TRBV10-3 and J is TRBJ2-3; D gene ambiguous. V shed 4 bases and J shed 1 base, with 9 bases lying between them. The germline V gene encodes CDR1 ENHRY and CDR2 SYGVKD. The CDR3 is 14 residues long. CDR3 sequence (DNA): TGTGCCATCAGTGTTGGGGTAGGCACAGATACGCAGTATTTT. Translating gives CAISVGVGTDTQYF.

The V gene is TRBV5-1, the J gene TRBJ1-5; weak D call: TRBD1 (5 bases). This CDR3 is built from 15 residues. Trimming shortened V by 4 bases and J by 0 bases, and 11 bases separated the two germline ends. Germline lookup yields CDR1 SGHRS and CDR2 YFSETQ. CDR3 residues: CASSPGDYSNQPQHF. CDR3 nucleotides: TGCGCCAGCAGCCCGGGGGACTATAGCAATCAGCCCCAGCATTTT.

The chain combines TRBV7-9 with TRBJ2-1, with 7 nucleotides matching TRBD2. CDR1 SEHNR and CDR2 FQNEAQ come from the germline V gene (reference sequence). J gave up 6 bases and V 5 bases, and 10 bases lay outside the gene matches. The CDR3 extends over 15 amino acids. In DNA, the CDR3 is TGTGCCAGCAGCCTTCCGGGACTACCCGCCAATGAGCAGTTCTTC. Its protein is CASSLPGLPANEQFF.

This clone showed up just once. The chain couples TRBV6-1 to TRBJ2-7; TRBD1 might be the D (5 bases). The CDR3 totals 15 residues. Trimming shortened V by 2 bases and J by 2 bases, and 13 bases separated the two germline ends. Germline V lookup: CDR1 MNHNS, CDR2 SASEGT. The CDR3 sequence: CASSEFSTAPYEQYF. CDR3 DNA sequence: TGTGCCAGCAGTGAATTCTCGACAGCCCCCTACGAGCAGTACTTC.

The CDR3 DNA follows: TGTGCCAGCAGGGGGACAGGGGCTGGGGCCAACGTCCTGACTTTC. It is translated as CASRGTGAGANVLTF. This rearrangement joins TRBV2 to TRBJ2-6; 10 bases map to TRBD1. The CDR3 is made up of 15 amino acids. The germline CDR1 and CDR2 sequences are SNHLY and FYNNEI. The ends lost 6 bases at V and 2 bases at J; junction bases unmatched: 1.

The chain has TRBV10-3 and TRBJ1-1, with D uncertain. Germline V CDR1 and CDR2: ENHRY, SYGVKD. Deletions cut 6 bases from V and 0 bases from J, with 5 bases between. CDR3 length equals 12 residues. CDR3 region: CAISEMNTEAFF. In DNA form, the CDR3 reads TGTGCCATCAGCGAGATGAACACTGAAGCTTTCTTT.

The V gene is TRBV5-8, the J gene TRBJ2-3, with D unclear. This CDR3 has 11 amino acids. CDR1 is SGHTS, CDR2 YDEGEE, per germline. Trimming took off 2 bases at V and 5 bases at J, with 3 bases between the two ends. The CDR3 nucleotides read TGTGCCAGCAGCTTCCTAGATACGCAGTATTTT. Encoded protein: CASSFLDTQYF. Drawing the rest from reference TRBV5-8 and TRBJ2-3, the complete variable domain is EAGVTQSPTHLIKTRGQQATLRCSPISGHTSVYWYQQALGLGLQFLLWYDEGEERNRGNFPPRFSGRQFPNYSSELNVNALELEDSALYLCASSFLDTQYFGPGTRLTVL.

The genes are TRBV2 and TRBJ1-1, with 9 bases matching TRBD1. The CDR3 runs to 14 residues. V trimming: 4 bases; J trimming: 4 bases; junction bases outside the gene matches: 4. The germline gives CDR1 SNHLY, CDR2 FYNNEI. Written as DNA, the CDR3 is TGTGCCAGCAGTGCAGCGACAGGGGGCACTGAAGCTTTCTTT. Amino acids: CASSAATGGTEAFF. The full variable domain, in which reference TRBV2 and TRBJ1-1 provide the parts outside the CDR3, is EPEVTQTPSHQVTQMGQEVILRCVPISNHLYFYWYRQILGQKVEFLVSFYNNEISEKSEIFDDQFSVERPDGSNFTLKIRSTKLEDSAMYFCASSAATGGTEAFFGQGTRLTVV.

This clone was seen once. The same CDR3 is also encoded by other DNA sequences in this sample. The rearrangement uses TRBV28 and TRBJ2-5, with TRBD1 matching 10 bases. This CDR3 is 15 amino acids long. Germline values: CDR1 MDHEN, CDR2 SYDVKM. J was trimmed by 5 bases and V by 4 bases; bases with no gene match: 7. The CDR3 nucleotides are TGTGCCAGCAGTTCCCCGACAGGGGGCGGCGAGACCCAGTACTTC. Amino acid sequence: CASSSPTGGGETQYF.

In its sample, this clone was seen once. The chain is built from TRBV5-1 and TRBJ2-7; D gene unclear. Germline values: CDR1 SGHRS, CDR2 YFSETQ. V lost 2 bases to trimming and J lost 6 bases, with 9 bases between them. The CDR3 contains 12 residues. The CDR3 nucleotides read TGCGCCAGCAGCTTCACGGACGGCGAGCAGTACTTC. It encodes CASSFTDGEQYF.

The chain has TRBV6-5 and TRBJ1-1; TRBD1 might be the D (5 bases). Germline-derived CDR1 and CDR2 are MNHEY and SVGAGI. V gave up 3 bases and J gave up 1 base, with 9 bases separating them. This CDR3 spans 14 amino acids. The CDR3 nucleotides read TGTGCCAGCAGTTATGGGGCGGGGAACACTGAAGCTTTCTTT. The encoded protein is CASSYGAGNTEAFF.

This clone was seen only once. CDR3 nucleotides: TGTGCCAGCTCGACTAGCGGGGACCTCTTTGGGGCCAACGTCCTGACTTTC. Amino acid sequence: CASSTSGDLFGANVLTF. V is TRBV28 and J is TRBJ2-6, with 11 bases identical to TRBD2. Germline lookup yields CDR1 MDHEN and CDR2 SYDVKM. The J segment lost 3 bases and the V segment lost 8 bases, leaving 9 bases of the junction unmatched. The CDR3 is made up of 17 amino acids.

The J gene is TRBJ2-1, the V gene TRBV11-2, with D maybe TRBD1 (5 bases). V was cut by 6 bases and J by 0 bases, with 12 bases left in between. The CDR3 sequence is 15 residues long. CDR1 is SGHAT, CDR2 FQNNGV, per germline. CDR3 amino acids: CASRLTGSSYNEQFF. The DNA of the CDR3 is TGTGCCAGCAGACTTACAGGTAGCTCCTACAATGAGCAGTTCTTC.

This clone was observed a few times. This rearrangement joins TRBV10-3 to TRBJ1-1; a possible D gene is TRBD1 (5 bases). V was pared by 8 bases and J by 1 base, with 5 bases between. The CDR3 extends over 11 amino acids. The germline CDR1 and CDR2 sequences are ENHRY and SYGVKD. The CDR3 region has the DNA TGTGCCATCCAGGGGAACACTGAAGCTTTCTTT. Translation: CAIQGNTEAFF.

The chain joins TRBV21-1 to TRBJ1-1. TRBV21-1 is shown as a pseudogene. This CDR3 contains 16 residues. CDR3 in amino acids: CASSETLATIRTEAFF. The CDR3 coding sequence is TGTGCCAGCAGCGAAACTCTAGCTACAATTCGCACTGAAGCTTTCTTT.

The J gene is TRBJ1-1, the V gene TRBV4-2; the D gene is possibly TRBD1 (6 bases). Deletions cut 3 bases from V and 1 base from J, with 12 bases between. Germline values: CDR1 LGHNA, CDR2 YNFKEQ. The CDR3 covers 15 residues. The chain's CDR3 is CASSQGAGRNTEAFF. The CDR3 nucleotides read TGTGCCAGCAGCCAGGGGGCAGGGAGGAACACTGAAGCTTTCTTT.

The chain carries TRBV7-2 and TRBJ1-2; 8 bases agree with TRBD1. CDR1 and CDR2 from the germline V gene are SGHTA and FQGNSA. This CDR3 is built from 14 residues. The V and J ends lost 3 bases and 5 bases, in that order; junction bases with no gene match: 5. The DNA of the CDR3 is TGTGCCAGCAGCTTCGCCAGGGGGCAGTATGGCTACACCTTC. Protein sequence: CASSFARGQYGYTF.

This clone has just one count. The J gene is TRBJ1-4, the V gene TRBV7-9; 10 bases agree with TRBD1. CDR3 length: 15 residues. Germline CDR1 and CDR2: SEHNR and FQNEAQ (reference sequence). V lost 5 bases and J lost 3; bases outside the gene matches: 3. CDR3 nucleotide sequence: TGTGCCAGCAGCCCCGGGACAGGGGCTAATGAAAAACTGTTTTTT. Its protein product is CASSPGTGANEKLFF.

The J gene is TRBJ2-3, the V gene TRBV11-2; a possible D gene is TRBD2 (6 bases). The ends were cut back, 2 bases at V and 0 bases at J, with 12 bases in the middle. Germline assignment: CDR1 SGHAT and CDR2 FQNNGV. The CDR3 runs 16 residues. The CDR3 loop is CASSLSSGRSTDTQYF. CDR3 coding DNA: TGTGCCAGCAGCTTAAGTAGCGGACGAAGCACAGATACGCAGTATTTT.

The chain uses TRBV28 and TRBJ2-7; possibly TRBD2 for D (6 bases). The CDR3 sequence is 13 residues long. Trimming removed 10 bases from V and 0 bases from J, with 13 bases in between. Germline V gene data show CDR1 as MDHEN and CDR2 as SYDVKM. CDR3 DNA: TGTGCCACAAATAGCGGCAGCTCCTACGAGCAGTACTTC. Translated, it gives CATNSGSSYEQYF.

This chain links TRBV19 with TRBJ1-2; tentatively, D is TRBD1 (6 bases). Germline V gene data show CDR1 as LNHDA and CDR2 as SQIVND (reference sequence). Trimming stripped 1 base from V and 4 bases from J, with 10 bases between. This CDR3 is built from 14 residues. For the CDR3, the DNA is TGTGCCAGTAGTATAGTGGGGGCCGTCTATGGCTACACCTTC. Translation: CASSIVGAVYGYTF.

The gene calls are TRBV6-6 and TRBJ1-4; D is possibly TRBD1 (5 bases). V was trimmed by 2 bases and J by 10 bases, leaving 17 bases between them. The CDR3 consists of 15 residues. Germline V gene data show CDR1 as MNHNY and CDR2 as SVGAGI (reference sequence). Here the CDR3 DNA reads TGTGCCAGCAGTTACGAGAGGGACGGGCTGGGAAAACTGTTTTTT. Its protein is CASSYERDGLGKLFF.

The V and J genes are TRBV6-1 and TRBJ2-1; weak D call: TRBD2 (5 bases). The germline V gene encodes CDR1 MNHNS and CDR2 SASEGT. Between the trimmed V and J ends, which lost 8 bases and 0 bases, there was a span of 11 bases. CDR3 length: 14 residues. Here the CDR3 reads CASGRDYSYNEQFF. DNA for the CDR3: TGTGCCAGCGGGAGAGACTACTCCTACAATGAGCAGTTCTTC.